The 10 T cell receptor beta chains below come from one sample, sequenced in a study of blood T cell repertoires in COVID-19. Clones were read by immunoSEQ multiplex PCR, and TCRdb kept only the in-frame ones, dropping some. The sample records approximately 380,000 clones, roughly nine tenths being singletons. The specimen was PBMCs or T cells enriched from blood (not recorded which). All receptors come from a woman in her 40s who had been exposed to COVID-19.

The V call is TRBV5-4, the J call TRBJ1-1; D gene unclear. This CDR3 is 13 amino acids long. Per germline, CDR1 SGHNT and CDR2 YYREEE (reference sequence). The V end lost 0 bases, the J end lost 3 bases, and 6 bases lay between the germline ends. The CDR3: CASSLVQYTEAFF. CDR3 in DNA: TGTGCCAGCAGCTTGGTTCAGTACACTGAAGCTTTCTTT.

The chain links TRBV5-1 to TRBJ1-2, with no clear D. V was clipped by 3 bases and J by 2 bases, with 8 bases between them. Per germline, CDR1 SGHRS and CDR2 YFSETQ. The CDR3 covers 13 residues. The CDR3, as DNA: TGCGCCAGCAGCTCCGACGGGAACTATGGCTACACCTTC. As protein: CASSSDGNYGYTF.

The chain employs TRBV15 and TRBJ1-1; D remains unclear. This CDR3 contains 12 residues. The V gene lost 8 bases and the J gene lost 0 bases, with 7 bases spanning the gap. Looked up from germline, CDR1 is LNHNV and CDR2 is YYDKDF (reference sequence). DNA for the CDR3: TGTGCCACCCTAGGTTTGAACACTGAAGCTTTCTTT. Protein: CATLGLNTEAFF.

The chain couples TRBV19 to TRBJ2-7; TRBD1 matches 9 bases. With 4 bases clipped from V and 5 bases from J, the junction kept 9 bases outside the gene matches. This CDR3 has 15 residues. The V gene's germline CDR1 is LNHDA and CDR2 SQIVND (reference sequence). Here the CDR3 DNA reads TGTGCCAGTAGTAGATCTGGGACAGGGAGCCACGAGCAGTACTTC. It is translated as CASSRSGTGSHEQYF.

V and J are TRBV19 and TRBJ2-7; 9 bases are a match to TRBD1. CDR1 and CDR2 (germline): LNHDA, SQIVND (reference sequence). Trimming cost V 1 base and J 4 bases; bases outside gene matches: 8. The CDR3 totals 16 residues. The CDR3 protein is CASSIAFGQGFYEQYF. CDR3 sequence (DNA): TGTGCCAGTAGTATAGCGTTCGGACAGGGGTTTTACGAGCAGTACTTC.

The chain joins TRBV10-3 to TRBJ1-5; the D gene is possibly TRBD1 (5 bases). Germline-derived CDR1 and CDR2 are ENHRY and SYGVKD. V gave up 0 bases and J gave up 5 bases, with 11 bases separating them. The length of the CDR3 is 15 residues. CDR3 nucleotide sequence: TGTGCCATCAGTGAGTCGGTAGTGGGGCATCAGCCCCAGCATTTT. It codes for CAISESVVGHQPQHF.

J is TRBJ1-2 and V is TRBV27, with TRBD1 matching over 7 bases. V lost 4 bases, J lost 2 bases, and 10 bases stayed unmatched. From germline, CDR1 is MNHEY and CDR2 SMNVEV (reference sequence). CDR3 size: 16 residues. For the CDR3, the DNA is TGTGCCAGCAGTTCTAGCCGGCGGACAGGAAACTATGGCTACACCTTC. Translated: CASSSSRRTGNYGYTF.

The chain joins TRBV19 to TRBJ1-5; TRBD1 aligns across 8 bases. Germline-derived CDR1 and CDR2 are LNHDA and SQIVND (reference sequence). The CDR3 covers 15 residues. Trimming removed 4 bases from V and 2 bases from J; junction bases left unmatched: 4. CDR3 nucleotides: TGTGCCAGTAGTAACCAGGGGGCAGGCAATCAGCCCCAGCATTTT. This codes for CASSNQGAGNQPQHF.

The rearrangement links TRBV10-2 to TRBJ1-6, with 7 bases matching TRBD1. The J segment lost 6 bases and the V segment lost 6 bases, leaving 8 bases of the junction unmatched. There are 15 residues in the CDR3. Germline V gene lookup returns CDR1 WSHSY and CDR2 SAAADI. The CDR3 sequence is CASRGRDRANSPLHF. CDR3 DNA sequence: TGCGCCAGCAGGGGTCGCGACAGGGCTAATTCACCCCTCCACTTT.

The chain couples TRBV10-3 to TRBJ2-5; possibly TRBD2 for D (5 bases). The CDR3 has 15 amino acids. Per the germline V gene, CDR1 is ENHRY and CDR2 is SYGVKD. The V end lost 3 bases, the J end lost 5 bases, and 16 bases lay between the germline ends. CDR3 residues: CAISDDSFERETQYF. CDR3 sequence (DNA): TGTGCCATCAGTGACGACTCGTTTGAGCGGGAGACCCAGTACTTC.